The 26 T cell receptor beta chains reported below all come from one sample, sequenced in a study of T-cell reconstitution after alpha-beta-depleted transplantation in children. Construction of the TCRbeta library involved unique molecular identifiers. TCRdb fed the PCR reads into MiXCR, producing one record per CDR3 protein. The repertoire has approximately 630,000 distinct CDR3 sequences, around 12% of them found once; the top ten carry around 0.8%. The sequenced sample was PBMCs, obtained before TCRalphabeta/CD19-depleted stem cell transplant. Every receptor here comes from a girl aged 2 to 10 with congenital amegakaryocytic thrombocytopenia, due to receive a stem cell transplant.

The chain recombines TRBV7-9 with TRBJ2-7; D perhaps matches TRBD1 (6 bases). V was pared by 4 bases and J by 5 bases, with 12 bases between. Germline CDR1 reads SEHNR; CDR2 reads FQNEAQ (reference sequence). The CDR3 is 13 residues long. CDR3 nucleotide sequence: TGTGCCAGCAGCTCCATACACAGGGACGAGCAGTACTTC. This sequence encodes CASSSIHRDEQYF.

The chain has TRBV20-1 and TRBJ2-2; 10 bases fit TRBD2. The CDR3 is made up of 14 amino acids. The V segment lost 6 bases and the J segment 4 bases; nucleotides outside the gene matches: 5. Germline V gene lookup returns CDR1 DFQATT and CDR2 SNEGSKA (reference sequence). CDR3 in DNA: TGCAGTGCCACTAGCGGGAACCTCACCGGGGAGCTGTTTTTT. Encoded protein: CSATSGNLTGELFF.

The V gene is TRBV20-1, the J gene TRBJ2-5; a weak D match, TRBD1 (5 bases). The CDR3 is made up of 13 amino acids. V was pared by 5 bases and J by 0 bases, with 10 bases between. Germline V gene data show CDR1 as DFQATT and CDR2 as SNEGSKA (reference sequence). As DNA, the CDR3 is TGCAGTGCTGCCAAGGGGTACCAAGAGACCCAGTACTTC. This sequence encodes CSAAKGYQETQYF.

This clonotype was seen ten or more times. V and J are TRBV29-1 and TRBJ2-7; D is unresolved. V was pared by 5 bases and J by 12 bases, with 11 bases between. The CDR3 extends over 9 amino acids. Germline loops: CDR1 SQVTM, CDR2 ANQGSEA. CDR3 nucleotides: TGCAGCGTTCTTAGTCGTCGGTACTTC. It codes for CSVLSRRYF.

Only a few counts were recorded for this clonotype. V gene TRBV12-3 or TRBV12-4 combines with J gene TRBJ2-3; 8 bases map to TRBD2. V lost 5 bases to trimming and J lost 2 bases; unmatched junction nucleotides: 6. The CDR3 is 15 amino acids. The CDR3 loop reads CASSLGGAYTDTQYF. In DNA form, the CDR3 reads TGTGCCAGCAGTCTCGGGGGGGCTTACACAGATACGCAGTATTTT.

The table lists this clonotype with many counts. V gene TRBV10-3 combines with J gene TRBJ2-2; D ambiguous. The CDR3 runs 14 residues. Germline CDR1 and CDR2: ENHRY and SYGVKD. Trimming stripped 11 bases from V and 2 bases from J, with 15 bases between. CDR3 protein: CAGSASVNTGELFF. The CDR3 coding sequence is TGTGCCGGCAGTGCGAGCGTAAACACCGGGGAGCTGTTTTTT.

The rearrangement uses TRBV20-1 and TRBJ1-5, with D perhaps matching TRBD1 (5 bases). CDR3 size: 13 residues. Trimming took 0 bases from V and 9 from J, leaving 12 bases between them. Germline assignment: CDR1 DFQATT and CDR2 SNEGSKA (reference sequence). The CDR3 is CSAREQALGPQHF. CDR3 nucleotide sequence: TGCAGTGCTAGAGAACAGGCGCTGGGGCCCCAGCATTTT.

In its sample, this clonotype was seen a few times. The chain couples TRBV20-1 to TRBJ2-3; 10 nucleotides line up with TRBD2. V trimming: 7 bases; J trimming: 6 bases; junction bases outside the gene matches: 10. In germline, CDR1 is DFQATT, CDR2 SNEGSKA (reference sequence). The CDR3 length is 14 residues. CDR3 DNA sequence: TGCAGTGTATCGACTAGCGGGCTCAGGGATACGCAGTATTTT. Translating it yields CSVSTSGLRDTQYF.

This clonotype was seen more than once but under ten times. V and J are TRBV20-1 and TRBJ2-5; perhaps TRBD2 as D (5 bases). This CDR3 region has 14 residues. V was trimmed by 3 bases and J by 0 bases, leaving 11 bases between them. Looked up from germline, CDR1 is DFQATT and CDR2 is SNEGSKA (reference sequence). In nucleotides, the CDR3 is TGCAGTGCTAGCCCGGGGTCGGACCAAGAGACCCAGTACTTC. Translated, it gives CSASPGSDQETQYF.

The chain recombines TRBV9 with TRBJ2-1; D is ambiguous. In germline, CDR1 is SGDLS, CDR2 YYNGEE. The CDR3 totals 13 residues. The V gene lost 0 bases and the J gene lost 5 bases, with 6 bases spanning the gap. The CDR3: CASSVEVNNEQFF. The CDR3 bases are TGTGCCAGCAGCGTAGAGGTTAACAATGAGCAGTTCTTC.

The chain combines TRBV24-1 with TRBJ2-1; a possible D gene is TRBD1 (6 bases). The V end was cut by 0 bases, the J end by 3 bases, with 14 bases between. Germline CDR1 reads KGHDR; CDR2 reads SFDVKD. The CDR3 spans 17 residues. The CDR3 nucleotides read TGTGCCACCAGTGATTTGGTTGGGGGCAGGGGCTACAATGAGCAGTTCTTC. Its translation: CATSDLVGGRGYNEQFF.

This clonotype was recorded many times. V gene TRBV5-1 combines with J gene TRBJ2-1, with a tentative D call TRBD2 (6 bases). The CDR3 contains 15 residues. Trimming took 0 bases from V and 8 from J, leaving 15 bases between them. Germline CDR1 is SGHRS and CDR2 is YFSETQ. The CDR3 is CASSLDNVWDYEQFF. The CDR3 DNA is TGCGCCAGCAGCTTGGACAACGTTTGGGACTATGAGCAGTTCTTC.

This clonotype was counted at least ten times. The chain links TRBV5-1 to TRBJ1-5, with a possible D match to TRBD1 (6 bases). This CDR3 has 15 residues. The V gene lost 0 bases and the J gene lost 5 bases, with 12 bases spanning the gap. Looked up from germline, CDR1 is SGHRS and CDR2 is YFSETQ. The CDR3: CASSLGQGLDQPQHF. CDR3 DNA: TGCGCCAGCAGCTTGGGGCAGGGGCTGGATCAGCCCCAGCATTTT.

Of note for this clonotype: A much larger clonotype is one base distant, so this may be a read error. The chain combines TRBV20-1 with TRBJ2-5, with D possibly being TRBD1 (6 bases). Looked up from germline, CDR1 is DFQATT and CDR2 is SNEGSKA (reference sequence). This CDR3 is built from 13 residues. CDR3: CSAREDSQETQSF. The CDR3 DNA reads TGCAGTGCTAGAGAGGACAGCCAAGAGACCCAGTCCTTC.

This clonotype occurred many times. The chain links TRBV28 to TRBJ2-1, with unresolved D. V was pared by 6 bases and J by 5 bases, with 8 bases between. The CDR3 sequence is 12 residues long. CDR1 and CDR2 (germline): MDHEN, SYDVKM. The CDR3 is CASRFRDNEQFF. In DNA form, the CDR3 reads TGTGCCAGCAGATTCCGGGACAATGAGCAGTTCTTC.

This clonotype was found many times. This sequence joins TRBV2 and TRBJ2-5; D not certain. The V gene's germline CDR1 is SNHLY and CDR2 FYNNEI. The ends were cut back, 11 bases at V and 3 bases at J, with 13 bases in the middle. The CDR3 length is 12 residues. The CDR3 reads CAGRLLEETQYF. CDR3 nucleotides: TGTGCCGGACGCCTCCTCGAAGAGACCCAGTACTTC.

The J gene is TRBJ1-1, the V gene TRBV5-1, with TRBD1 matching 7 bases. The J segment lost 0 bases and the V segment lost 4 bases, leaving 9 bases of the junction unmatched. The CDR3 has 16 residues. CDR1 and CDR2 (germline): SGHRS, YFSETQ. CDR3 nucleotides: TGCGCCAGCAGCCCGGCGGGACAGAGGATGAACACTGAAGCTTTCTTT. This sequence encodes CASSPAGQRMNTEAFF.

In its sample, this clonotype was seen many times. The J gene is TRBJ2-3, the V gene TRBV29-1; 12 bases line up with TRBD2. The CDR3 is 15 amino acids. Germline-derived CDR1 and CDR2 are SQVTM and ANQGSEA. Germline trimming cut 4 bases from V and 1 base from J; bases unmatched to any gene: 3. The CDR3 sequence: CSVGLAGGRTDTQYF. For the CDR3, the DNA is TGCAGCGTTGGGCTAGCGGGAGGGCGCACAGATACGCAGTATTTT.

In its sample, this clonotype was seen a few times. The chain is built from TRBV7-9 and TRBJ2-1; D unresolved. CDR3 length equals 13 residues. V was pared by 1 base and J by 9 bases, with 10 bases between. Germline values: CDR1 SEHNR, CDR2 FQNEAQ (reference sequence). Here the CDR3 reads CASSLVRTVEQFF. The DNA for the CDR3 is TGTGCCAGCAGCTTAGTTAGAACGGTTGAGCAGTTCTTC.

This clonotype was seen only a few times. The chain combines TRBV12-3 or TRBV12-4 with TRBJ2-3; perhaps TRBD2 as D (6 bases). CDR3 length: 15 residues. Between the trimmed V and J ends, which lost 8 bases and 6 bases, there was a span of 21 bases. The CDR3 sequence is CASLRVGGRRDTQYF. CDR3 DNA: TGTGCCAGCTTGAGGGTCGGGGGAAGGAGGGATACGCAGTATTTT.

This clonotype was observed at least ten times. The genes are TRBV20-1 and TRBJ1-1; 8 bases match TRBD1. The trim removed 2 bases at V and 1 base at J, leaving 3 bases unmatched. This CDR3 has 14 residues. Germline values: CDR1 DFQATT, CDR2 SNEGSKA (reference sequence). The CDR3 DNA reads TGCAGTGCTAGACGGACAGGGAGGAACACTGAAGCTTTCTTT. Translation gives CSARRTGRNTEAFF.

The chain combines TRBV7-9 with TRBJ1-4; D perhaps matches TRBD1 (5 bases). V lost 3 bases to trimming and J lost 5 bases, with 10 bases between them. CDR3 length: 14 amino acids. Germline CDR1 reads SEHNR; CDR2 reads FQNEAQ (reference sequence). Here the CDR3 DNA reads TGTGCCAGCAGCTTGACCAGGGCAAATGAAAAACTGTTTTTT. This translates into CASSLTRANEKLFF.

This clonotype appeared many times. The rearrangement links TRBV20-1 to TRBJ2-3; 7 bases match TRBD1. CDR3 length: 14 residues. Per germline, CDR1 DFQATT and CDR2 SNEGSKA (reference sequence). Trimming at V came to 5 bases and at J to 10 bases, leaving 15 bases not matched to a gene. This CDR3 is CSAPPRTGWESQYF. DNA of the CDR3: TGCAGTGCTCCACCCCGGACAGGTTGGGAGTCGCAGTATTTT.

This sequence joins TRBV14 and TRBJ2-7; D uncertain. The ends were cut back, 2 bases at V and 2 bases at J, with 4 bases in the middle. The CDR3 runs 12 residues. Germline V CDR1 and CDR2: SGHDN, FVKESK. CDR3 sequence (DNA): TGTGCCAGCAGCCAACATACCTACGAGCAGTACTTC. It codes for CASSQHTYEQYF.

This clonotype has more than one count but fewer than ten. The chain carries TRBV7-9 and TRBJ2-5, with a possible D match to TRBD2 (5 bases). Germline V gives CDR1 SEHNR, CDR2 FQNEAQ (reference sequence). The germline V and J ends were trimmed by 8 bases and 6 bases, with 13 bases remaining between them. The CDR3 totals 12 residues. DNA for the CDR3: TGTGCCAGCGGAGGAGGAGAACAGACCCAGTACTTC. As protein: CASGGGEQTQYF.

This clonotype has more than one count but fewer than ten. Here the CDR3 DNA reads TGCGCCAGCAGCGGGGCAGTCATTTGGGCAGAGACCCAGTACTTC. Translation: CASSGAVIWAETQYF. The genes are TRBV5-1 and TRBJ2-5; maybe TRBD1 (5 bases). V lost 4 bases and J 4 bases, leaving 17 bases between the germline ends. The germline CDR1 and CDR2 sequences are SGHRS and YFSETQ. The CDR3 contains 15 residues.